A selection of T cell receptor beta chains follows, all from one sample in a study of blood T cell repertoires in COVID-19. TCRdb's table, derived via immunoSEQ multiplex PCR, lists solely in-frame clones and lacks some. The table records roughly 250,000 clones, approximately 86% of them present only once. Sequencing input: PBMCs or T cells enriched from blood (not recorded which). The receptor source for this set is a woman in her 30s with acute COVID-19. The CDR3 runs from the conserved cysteine through the conserved F or W. The D gene is left open where the match is weak. Only part of the rows carry a size: once, few, many, or a class if the clone is expanded.

J: TRBJ2-7
size: .
D: .
V: TRBV6-1
DNA: TGTGCCAGCAGTGTGTGGGTGCAGGGTTCCTCCTACGAGCAGTACTTC
CDR3: CASSVWVQGSSYEQYF

J: TRBJ2-1
size: .
D: TRBD1
V: TRBV16
DNA: TGTGCCAGTATCACCGGGACAGGGGGCGCCCCCTCCTACAATGAGCAGTTCTTC
CDR3: CASITGTGGAPSYNEQFF

J: TRBJ1-1
size: .
D: TRBD1
V: TRBV28
DNA: TGTGCCAGCAGTCGGGACAGGGGTAGCACTGAAGCTTTCTTT
CDR3: CASSRDRGSTEAFF

J: TRBJ2-1
size: few
D: .
V: TRBV4-1
DNA: TGCGCCAGCAGCCCGCAGGGATACAATGAGCAGTTCTTC
CDR3: CASSPQGYNEQFF

J: TRBJ1-2
size: .
D: .
V: TRBV10-3
DNA: TGTGCCATCAGTGAGTCCGGGAGGGACTATGGCTACACCTTC
CDR3: CAISESGRDYGYTF

J: TRBJ1-6
size: .
D: .
V: TRBV2
DNA: TGTGCCAGCAACGCCAGGCAGGGGTCGAATTCACCCCTCCACTTT
CDR3: CASNARQGSNSPLHF

J: TRBJ1-6
size: .
D: .
V: TRBV5-4
DNA: TGTGCCAGCAGCCCATGGGCAGGGGATAATTCACCCCTCCACTTT
CDR3: CASSPWAGDNSPLHF

J: TRBJ1-1
size: few
D: TRBD1
V: TRBV18
DNA: TGTGCCAGCTCACCGAATATAGGGGGCTCGATGAACACTGAAGCTTTCTTT
CDR3: CASSPNIGGSMNTEAFF

J: TRBJ2-2
size: .
D: TRBD2
V: TRBV24-1
DNA: TGTGCCACCAGTGATTGGACTAGCGGGGGGGCCGGGGAGCTGTTTTTT
CDR3: CATSDWTSGGAGELFF

J: TRBJ2-3
size: .
D: .
V: TRBV7-3
DNA: TGTGCCAGCAGCCCGACTAGAGATACGCAGTATTTT
CDR3: CASSPTRDTQYF